This TCR beta chain derives from a study of Graves' ophthalmopathy and Graves' hyperthyroidism. RNA transcripts served as template for amplifying TCR beta CDR3 sequences. HTBI primers were employed in first-round RT-PCR, then a second-round multiplex PCR followed. TCRdb itself ran the multiplex PCR reads through MiXCR, one entry per CDR3 protein. This sample has about 390,000 distinct CDR3 sequences; approximately 17% occur once, and the top ten carry 2% to 3%. This clonotype was counted a few times. Per germline, CDR1 LGHDT and CDR2 YNNKEL (reference sequence). This CDR3 is 15 amino acids long. V lost 0 bases, J lost 0 bases, and 8 bases lay in between.

The TCR comes from an adult woman with stable Graves' hyperthyroidism. The chain combines TRBV3-1 with TRBJ1-1; a possible D gene is TRBD1 (6 bases). The sample taken for sequencing was peripheral blood. The CDR3 loop is CASSQEKGVNTEAFF. Here the CDR3 DNA reads TGTGCCAGCAGCCAAGAAAAGGGGGTGAACACTGAAGCTTTCTTT.